A selection of T cell receptor beta chains follows, all from one sample in a study of cytomegalovirus exposure and HLA in healthy donors. Clones were sequenced by immunoSEQ multiplex PCR, and TCRdb holds only the in-frame ones, with some missing. The table includes approximately 150,000 clones, around 75% detected once. What was sequenced was PBMCs. The receptors derive from a female donor in good health and CMV-seronegative. The CDR3 runs from the conserved cysteine through the conserved F or W. The D gene is left open where the match is weak. Some rows have no size entry. The others give once, few or many, or a class for an expanded clone.

D: NA
V: TRBV6-5
size: few
J: TRBJ2-5
DNA: TGTGCCAGCAGTTCCTTCGGGGAGACCCAGTACTTC
CDR3: CASSSFGETQYF

D: NA
V: TRBV5-4
size: NA
J: TRBJ1-1
DNA: TGTGCCAGCAGCTTGTCAGGTGAAGCTTTCTTT
CDR3: CASSLSGEAFF

D: TRBD2
V: TRBV19
size: NA
J: TRBJ2-1
DNA: TGTGCCACCTTTGACGGACTAGCGGGAGTCAATGAGCAGTTCTTC
CDR3: CATFDGLAGVNEQFF

D: NA
V: TRBV11-3
size: NA
J: TRBJ2-3
DNA: TGTGCCAGCAGCCGAGGGGGAGGGCTGAAAGATACGCAGTATTTT
CDR3: CASSRGGGLKDTQYF

D: NA
V: TRBV27
size: few
J: TRBJ2-5
DNA: TGTGCCAGCAGAGGACACCTCCAAGAGACCCAGTACTTC
CDR3: CASRGHLQETQYF

D: NA
V: TRBV7-9
size: NA
J: TRBJ2-2
DNA: TGTGCCAGCAGCTTTTCAGGGTCCGGGGAGCTGTTTTTT
CDR3: CASSFSGSGELFF

D: TRBD1
V: TRBV2
size: NA
J: TRBJ2-3
DNA: TGTGCCAGCAGGGACAGGGTTACGGATACGCAGTATTTT
CDR3: CASRDRVTDTQYF

D: TRBD2
V: TRBV7-2
size: NA
J: TRBJ2-1
DNA: TGTGCCAGCAGCTTAGCGTGGACTAGCACAAATGAGCAGTTCTTC
CDR3: CASSLAWTSTNEQFF

D: NA
V: TRBV6-5
size: NA
J: TRBJ2-2
DNA: TGTGCCAGCAGTCCCCAGGGAAGTGGCACCGGGGAGCTGTTTTTT
CDR3: CASSPQGSGTGELFF

D: NA
V: TRBV21-1
size: NA
J: TRBJ2-3
DNA: TGTGCCAGCAGCAAAAAGGGAGGGACAGGGGGAGGAACAGATACGCAGTATTTT
CDR3: CASSKKGGTGGGTDTQYF

D: TRBD2
V: TRBV7-9
size: NA
J: TRBJ2-3
DNA: TGTGCCAGCAGCTTAGTACTAGCGGGGGAGGCAAGCACAGATACGCAGTATTTT
CDR3: CASSLVLAGEASTDTQYF

D: NA
V: TRBV28
size: few
J: TRBJ2-1
DNA: TGTGCCAGCTTTGTTGGCGGAGGCGGTTACAATGAGCAGTTCTTC
CDR3: CASFVGGGGYNEQFF

D: NA
V: TRBV19
size: NA
J: TRBJ1-4
DNA: TGTGCCAGTTACTCTCCCAGACAGGACCCCTCGCGGAAACTGTTTTTT
CDR3: CASYSPRQDPSRKLFF

D: TRBD2
V: TRBV13
size: NA
J: TRBJ2-7
DNA: TGTGCCAGCAGCCCGGGGGGCGGGGGGGCGTTTTGGGAGCAGTACTTC
CDR3: CASSPGGGGAFWEQYF

D: NA
V: TRBV6-5
size: NA
J: TRBJ2-3
DNA: TGTGCCAGCAGGCTAGTGGTTAAGGATACGCAGTATTTT
CDR3: CASRLVVKDTQYF

D: NA
V: TRBV6-6
size: NA
J: TRBJ1-4
DNA: TGTGCCAGCAGTTACATGTATGCAACTAATGAAAAACTGTTTTTT
CDR3: CASSYMYATNEKLFF

D: NA
V: TRBV5-6
size: NA
J: TRBJ2-5
DNA: TGTGCCAGCAGCTTGGGGCAGACCCAGTACTTC
CDR3: CASSLGQTQYF

D: NA
V: TRBV29-1
size: few
J: TRBJ2-7
DNA: TGCAGCGTCGGGCAGGGAAACTCCTACGAGCAGTACTTC
CDR3: CSVGQGNSYEQYF

D: NA
V: TRBV5-6
size: NA
J: TRBJ1-1
DNA: TGTGCCAGCAGCTTTGGGGGGGGATATGAAGCTTTCTTT
CDR3: CASSFGGGYEAFF

D: TRBD2
V: TRBV28
size: NA
J: TRBJ2-3
DNA: TGTGCCAGCAGTTCAGTTAGCGGGTCTAGCACAGATACGCAGTATTTT
CDR3: CASSSVSGSSTDTQYF

D: TRBD1
V: TRBV7-2
size: NA
J: TRBJ1-5
DNA: TGTGCCAGCAGCCGGACAGGGGGTCAGCCCCAGCATTTT
CDR3: CASSRTGGQPQHF

D: NA
V: TRBV19
size: few
J: TRBJ2-2
DNA: TGTGCCAGTAGGGTGAGACAGAACACCGGGGAGCTGTTTTTT
CDR3: CASRVRQNTGELFF

D: NA
V: TRBV7-2
size: few
J: TRBJ1-1
DNA: TGTGCCAGCAGCTCCCCCCTCGGCGCGGCGGGTGAAGCTTTCTTT
CDR3: CASSSPLGAAGEAFF

D: TRBD1
V: TRBV19
size: NA
J: TRBJ1-1
DNA: TGTGCCAGTTCACGACAGGGGGCGAGGGACACTGAAGCTTTCTTT
CDR3: CASSRQGARDTEAFF

D: NA
V: TRBV5-1
size: NA
J: TRBJ2-5
DNA: TGCGCCAGCAGCTTGGCAGGTAAAGAGACCCAGTACTTC
CDR3: CASSLAGKETQYF

D: NA
V: TRBV7-3
size: NA
J: TRBJ2-3
DNA: TGTGCCAGCAGCTTAAGCCTAACTGACACAGATACGCAGTATTTT
CDR3: CASSLSLTDTDTQYF

D: NA
V: TRBV5-4
size: NA
J: TRBJ2-7
DNA: TGTGCCAGCAGCCACCAAGACAGAGCCTACGAGCAGTACTTC
CDR3: CASSHQDRAYEQYF

D: TRBD1
V: TRBV7-2
size: NA
J: TRBJ1-2
DNA: TGTGCCAGCAGCCCGGACAGGAACTATGGCTACACCTTC
CDR3: CASSPDRNYGYTF

D: TRBD1
V: TRBV9
size: once
J: TRBJ1-5
DNA: TGTGCCAGCAGCCCGCCGGGACAGGACAATCAGCCCCAGCATTTT
CDR3: CASSPPGQDNQPQHF

D: TRBD2
V: TRBV11-3
size: few
J: TRBJ2-3
DNA: TGTGCCAGCAGCAAGGGACTAGCGGGCACAGATACGCAGTATTTT
CDR3: CASSKGLAGTDTQYF

D: TRBD1
V: TRBV7-3
size: NA
J: TRBJ2-2
DNA: TGTGCCAGCAGCGGACAGGGTTTTAACACCGGGGAGCTGTTTTTT
CDR3: CASSGQGFNTGELFF

D: NA
V: TRBV28
size: NA
J: TRBJ1-3
DNA: TGTGCCAGCAGTCGCTCGGGACTCCAGTCTGGAAACACCATATATTTT
CDR3: CASSRSGLQSGNTIYF

D: TRBD2
V: TRBV5-5
size: NA
J: TRBJ2-7
DNA: TGTGCCAGCAGCTTGGCGGGGGGATCCTACGAGCAGTACTTC
CDR3: CASSLAGGSYEQYF

D: NA
V: TRBV30
size: NA
J: TRBJ2-7
DNA: TGTGCCTGGAGTGTTTGGAGGGGGCAAGGCGAGCAGTACTTC
CDR3: CAWSVWRGQGEQYF

D: TRBD1
V: TRBV9
size: NA
J: TRBJ2-7
DNA: TGTGCCAGCAGCGCCGGGACAGGGTTTTCCTACGAGCAGTACTTC
CDR3: CASSAGTGFSYEQYF

D: NA
V: TRBV14
size: NA
J: TRBJ1-1
DNA: TGTGCCAGCAGCCGCCAGGGTTACACTGAAGCTTTCTTT
CDR3: CASSRQGYTEAFF

D: TRBD1
V: TRBV27
size: NA
J: TRBJ1-3
DNA: TGTGCCAGCAGTTTACGAGGACAGGGCCGGGGAACTGGAAACACCATATATTTT
CDR3: CASSLRGQGRGTGNTIYF

D: NA
V: TRBV2
size: NA
J: TRBJ1-1
DNA: TGTGCCAGCAGCGAATCCCTGGGTCCAGGGACTGAAGCTTTCTTT
CDR3: CASSESLGPGTEAFF

D: NA
V: TRBV27
size: few
J: TRBJ2-7
DNA: TGTGCCAGCAGTTTCGTGGGGACTCAAGGCTCCCACGAGCAGTACTTC
CDR3: CASSFVGTQGSHEQYF

D: NA
V: TRBV10-3
size: NA
J: TRBJ1-1
DNA: TGTGCCATCAAAACAGATATGAACACTGAAGCTTTCTTT
CDR3: CAIKTDMNTEAFF

D: NA
V: TRBV19
size: NA
J: TRBJ2-7
DNA: TGTGCCAGTAGTCTCCCCGGCACAGCCACCTACGAGCAGTACTTC
CDR3: CASSLPGTATYEQYF

D: NA
V: TRBV28
size: few
J: TRBJ2-1
DNA: TGTGCCAGCAGTCTCAGTCCCTACAATGAGCAGTTCTTC
CDR3: CASSLSPYNEQFF